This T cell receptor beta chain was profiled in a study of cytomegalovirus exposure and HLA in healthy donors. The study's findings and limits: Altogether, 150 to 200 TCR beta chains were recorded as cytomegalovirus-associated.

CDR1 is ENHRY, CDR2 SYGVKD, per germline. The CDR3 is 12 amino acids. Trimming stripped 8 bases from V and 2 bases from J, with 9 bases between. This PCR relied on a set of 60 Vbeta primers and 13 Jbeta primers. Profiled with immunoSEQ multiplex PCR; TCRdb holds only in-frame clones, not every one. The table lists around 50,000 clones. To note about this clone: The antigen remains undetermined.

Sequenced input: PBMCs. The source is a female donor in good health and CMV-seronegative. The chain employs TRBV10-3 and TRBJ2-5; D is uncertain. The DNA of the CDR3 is TGTGCCATCTCCGACAAACAAGAGACCCAGTACTTC. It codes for CAISDKQETQYF.